The source of this TCR beta chain is a study of cytomegalovirus exposure and HLA in healthy donors (dated by TCRdb to about 2017). For the study in its entirety: A later analysis indicated that the 95 to 150 validation repertoires were generated on the platform also employed for the approximately 700 repertoires of the first cohort. The study was designed to test whether signatures of past pathogen exposure could be identified by cataloging public T cell receptors. A separate validation cohort of over a hundred different subjects was used in addition to the 666-subject first cohort. The study combined high-throughput TCR immunosequencing, statistical association of individual TCRs with disease status, and machine learning to predict cytomegalovirus infection status. Overall study results and their limits: A total of fewer than 200 TCR beta chains were listed by the study as associated with cytomegalovirus. The classifier was reported to diagnose cytomegalovirus status with high specificity and sensitivity in both the original and validation cohorts. Of the cluster scores, around 95% were above 0 in a later analysis, which found that TCRs clustered in the first cohort also tended to co-occur in the 95 to 150 validation repertoires. The authors suggested that the approach could potentially be generalized to other disease states and immunological phenotypes. All 120 or so repertoires were used to score co-occurrence in the validation cohort in a later analysis, because that analysis had no HLA typing for the cohort. While some public TCRs were present in many individuals, most TCR sequences turned up only very rarely across donors. In vitro tests confirmed that a few of the cytomegalovirus-associated TCR beta chains recognize cytomegalovirus antigens.

Separate from the approximately 700-subject first cohort, the validation cohort of about 130 subjects was the group to which the donors belonged. V ends up 0 bases short and J 4 bases short, with an unmatched junction base count of 7. Counted from cysteine to phenylalanine, this CDR3 has 16 amino acids. Of all the DNA, just the CDR3 is kept, 48 bases in frame from base 1. Based on the germline V gene (reference sequence), the CDR1 and CDR2 sequences are SGHNT and YYREEE. Library prep was done by the immunoSEQ multiplex PCR assay. The original methods were these. To diagnose cytomegalovirus status from the catalog of TCR beta chain sequences, a statistical classification framework was built. This is the immuneACCESS table as TCRdb keeps it, with only in-frame sequences that have V and J called. A part of the clones is gone; compared with another copy, unresolved V genes explain less than half, and the rest is unexplained. The V and J calls and the clone size are those of that table, but D and trimming were determined from the DNA. This sample comprises about 76,000 clones, approximately 94% of them detected only once. The top ten clonotypes cover 0.5% to 0.65% of the sample.

Note on this clone: Its binding antigen is unknown. No much larger clone exists at a distance of one base, and base qualities are not known.

This TCR came from a woman between 18 and 29 years old in good health and CMV-seronegative. The rearranged chain carries TRBV5-4 and TRBJ1-1; 9 bases in the middle match TRBD1. The sample consisted of PBMCs. The CDR3 reads as follows: CASSLGTGVSGTEAFF. The DNA is TGTGCCAGCAGCTTGGGGACAGGGGTTAGCGGCACTGAAGCTTTCTTT. Here the CDR3 is joined to the reference TRBV5-4 and TRBJ1-1 genes, and the full variable domain is: ETGVTQSPTHLIKTRGQQVTLRCSSQSGHNTVSWYQQALGQGPQFIFQYYREEENGRGNFPPRFSGLQFPNYSSELNVNALELDDSALYLCASSLGTGVSGTEAFFGQGTRLTVV.